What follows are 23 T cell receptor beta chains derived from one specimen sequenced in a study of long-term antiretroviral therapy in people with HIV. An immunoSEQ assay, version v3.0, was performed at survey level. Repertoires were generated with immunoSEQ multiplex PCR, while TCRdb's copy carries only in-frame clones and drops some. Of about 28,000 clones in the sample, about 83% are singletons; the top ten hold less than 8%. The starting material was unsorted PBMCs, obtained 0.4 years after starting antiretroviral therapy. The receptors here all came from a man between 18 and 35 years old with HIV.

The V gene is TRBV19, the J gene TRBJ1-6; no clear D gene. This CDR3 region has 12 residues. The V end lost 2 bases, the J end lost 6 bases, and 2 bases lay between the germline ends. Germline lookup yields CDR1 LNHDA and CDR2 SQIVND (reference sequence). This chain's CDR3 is CASSISNSPLHF. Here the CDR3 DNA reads TGTGCCAGTAGTATATCTAATTCACCCCTCCACTTT.

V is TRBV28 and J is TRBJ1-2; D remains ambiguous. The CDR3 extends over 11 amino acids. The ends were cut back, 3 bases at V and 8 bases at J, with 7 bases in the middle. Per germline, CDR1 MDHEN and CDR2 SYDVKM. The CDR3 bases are TGTGCCAGCAGTTTGGGGTTAGGCTACACCTTC. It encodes CASSLGLGYTF.

The CDR3 nucleotides read TGTGCCAGCAGCCCGTGGACACCCTACGAGCAGTACTTC. This encodes CASSPWTPYEQYF. This chain joins TRBV5-6 and TRBJ2-7; D possibly corresponds to TRBD1 (5 bases). The ends were cut back, 4 bases at V and 2 bases at J, with 10 bases in the middle. The CDR3 runs 13 residues. CDR1 is SGHDT and CDR2 is YYEEEE in the germline V gene.

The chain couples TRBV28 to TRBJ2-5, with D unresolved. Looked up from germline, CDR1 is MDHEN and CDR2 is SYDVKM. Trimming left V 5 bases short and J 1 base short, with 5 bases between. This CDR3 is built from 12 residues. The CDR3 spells CASSRIQETQYF. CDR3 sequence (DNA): TGTGCCAGCAGTCGTATCCAAGAGACCCAGTACTTC.

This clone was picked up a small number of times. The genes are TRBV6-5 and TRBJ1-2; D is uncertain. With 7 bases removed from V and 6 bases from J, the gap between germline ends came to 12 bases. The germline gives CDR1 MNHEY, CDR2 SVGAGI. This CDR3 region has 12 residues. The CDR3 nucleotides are TGTGCCAGCACCCCCAACGGGGATGGCTACACCTTC. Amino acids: CASTPNGDGYTF.

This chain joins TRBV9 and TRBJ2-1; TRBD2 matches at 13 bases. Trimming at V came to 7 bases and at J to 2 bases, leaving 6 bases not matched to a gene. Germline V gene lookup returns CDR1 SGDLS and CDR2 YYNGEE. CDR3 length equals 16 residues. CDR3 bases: TGTGCCAGCCAACCCGGGACTAGCGGGACCTACAATGAGCAGTTCTTC. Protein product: CASQPGTSGTYNEQFF.

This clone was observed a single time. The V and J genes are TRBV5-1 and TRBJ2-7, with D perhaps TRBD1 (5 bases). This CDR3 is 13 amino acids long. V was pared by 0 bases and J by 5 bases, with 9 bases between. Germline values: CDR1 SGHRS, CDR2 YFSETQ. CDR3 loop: CASSLVGRDEQYF. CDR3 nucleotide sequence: TGCGCCAGCAGCTTGGTGGGCAGGGACGAGCAGTACTTC.

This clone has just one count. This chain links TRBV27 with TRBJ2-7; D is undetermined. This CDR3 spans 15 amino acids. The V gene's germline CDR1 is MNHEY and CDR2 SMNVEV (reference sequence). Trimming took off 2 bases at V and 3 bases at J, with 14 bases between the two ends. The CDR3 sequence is CASSLVESPVYEQYF. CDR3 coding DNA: TGTGCCAGCAGTTTAGTTGAATCTCCCGTCTACGAGCAGTACTTC.

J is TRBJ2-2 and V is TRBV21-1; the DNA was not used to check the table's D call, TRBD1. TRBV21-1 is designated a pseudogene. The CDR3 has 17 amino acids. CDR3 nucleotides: TGTGCCAGCAGCAAACAAGGTGGACAAGCGAACACCGGGGAGCTGTTTTTT. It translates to CASSKQGGQANTGELFF.

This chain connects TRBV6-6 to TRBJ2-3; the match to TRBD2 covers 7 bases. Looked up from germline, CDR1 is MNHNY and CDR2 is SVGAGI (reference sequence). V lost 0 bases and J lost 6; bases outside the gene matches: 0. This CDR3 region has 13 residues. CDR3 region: CASSYSGGDTQYF. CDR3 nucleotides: TGTGCCAGCAGTTACTCGGGGGGGGATACGCAGTATTTT.

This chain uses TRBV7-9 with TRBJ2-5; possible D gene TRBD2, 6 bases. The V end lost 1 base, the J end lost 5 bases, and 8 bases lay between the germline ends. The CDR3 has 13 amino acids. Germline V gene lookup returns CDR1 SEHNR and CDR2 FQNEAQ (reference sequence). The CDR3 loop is CASSLGEEETQYF. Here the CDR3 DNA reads TGTGCCAGCAGCTTAGGGGAGGAGGAGACCCAGTACTTC.

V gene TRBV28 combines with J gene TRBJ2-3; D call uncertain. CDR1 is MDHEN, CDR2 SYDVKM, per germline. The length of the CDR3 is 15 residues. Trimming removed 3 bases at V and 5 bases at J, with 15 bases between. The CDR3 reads CASSFGQVLGDTQYF. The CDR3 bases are TGTGCCAGCAGTTTTGGGCAGGTCTTGGGAGATACGCAGTATTTT.

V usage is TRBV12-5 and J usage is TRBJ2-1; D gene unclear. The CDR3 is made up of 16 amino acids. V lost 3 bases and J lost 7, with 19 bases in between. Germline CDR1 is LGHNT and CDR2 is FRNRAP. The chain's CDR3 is CASGFPWTEDGNEQFF. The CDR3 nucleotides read TGTGCTAGTGGTTTTCCGTGGACCGAGGACGGGAATGAGCAGTTCTTC.

The CDR3 protein is CASSNTSGGGNIQYF. The CDR3 bases are TGTGCCAGCAGCAATACTAGCGGGGGGGGGAACATTCAGTACTTC. This chain connects TRBV6-4 to TRBJ2-4, with 13 bases that match TRBD2. V trimming: 6 bases; J trimming: 7 bases; junction bases outside the gene matches: 6. Germline CDR1 is MRHNA and CDR2 is SNTAGT. The CDR3 sequence is 15 residues long.

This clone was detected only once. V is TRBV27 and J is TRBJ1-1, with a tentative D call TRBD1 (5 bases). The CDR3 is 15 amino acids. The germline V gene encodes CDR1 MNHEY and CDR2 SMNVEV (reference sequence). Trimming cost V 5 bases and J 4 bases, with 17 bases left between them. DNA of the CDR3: TGTGCCAGCAGTCGCGAGGGGTCGCCTGGCACTGAAGCTTTCTTT. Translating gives CASSREGSPGTEAFF.

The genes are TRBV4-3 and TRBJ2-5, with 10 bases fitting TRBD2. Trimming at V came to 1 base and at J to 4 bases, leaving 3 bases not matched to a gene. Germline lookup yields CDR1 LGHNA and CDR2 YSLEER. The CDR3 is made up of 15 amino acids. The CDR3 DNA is TGCGCCAGCAGCCAAGGCGGACTAGCGGTAGAGACCCAGTACTTC. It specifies CASSQGGLAVETQYF.

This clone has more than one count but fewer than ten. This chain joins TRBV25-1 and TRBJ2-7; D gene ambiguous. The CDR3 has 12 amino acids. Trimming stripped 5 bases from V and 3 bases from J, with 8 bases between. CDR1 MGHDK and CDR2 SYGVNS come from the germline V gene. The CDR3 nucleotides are TGTGCCAGCAGTCTCGGTGGCTACGAGCAGTACTTC. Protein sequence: CASSLGGYEQYF.

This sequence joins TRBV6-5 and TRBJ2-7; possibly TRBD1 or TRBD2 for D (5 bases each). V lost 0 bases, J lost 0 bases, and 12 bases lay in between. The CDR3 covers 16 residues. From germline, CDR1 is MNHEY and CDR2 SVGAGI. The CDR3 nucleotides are TGTGCCAGCAGTTACTCGTTCGGGGCCACCTCCTACGAGCAGTACTTC. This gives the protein CASSYSFGATSYEQYF.

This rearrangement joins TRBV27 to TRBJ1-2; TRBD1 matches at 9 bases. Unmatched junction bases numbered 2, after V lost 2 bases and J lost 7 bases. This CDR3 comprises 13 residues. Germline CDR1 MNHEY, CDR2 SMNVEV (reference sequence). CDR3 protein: CASSLVQGAGYTF. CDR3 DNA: TGTGCCAGCAGTTTAGTACAGGGGGCTGGCTACACCTTC.

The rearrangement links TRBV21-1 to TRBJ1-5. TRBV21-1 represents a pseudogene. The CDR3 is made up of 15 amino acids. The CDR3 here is CASSRYGTVDQPQHF. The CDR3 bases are TGTGCCAGCAGCAGGTACGGGACCGTCGATCAGCCCCAGCATTTT.

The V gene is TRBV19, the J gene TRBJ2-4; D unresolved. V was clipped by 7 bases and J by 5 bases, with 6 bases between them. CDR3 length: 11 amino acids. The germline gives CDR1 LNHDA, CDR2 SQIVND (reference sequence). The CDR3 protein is CASIRENIQYF. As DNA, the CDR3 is TGTGCCAGTATCCGGGAAAACATTCAGTACTTC.

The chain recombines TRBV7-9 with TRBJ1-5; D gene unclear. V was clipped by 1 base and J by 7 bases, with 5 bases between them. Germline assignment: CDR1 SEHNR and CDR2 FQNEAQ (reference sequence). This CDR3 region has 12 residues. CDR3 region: CASSLGGQPQHF. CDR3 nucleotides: TGTGCCAGCAGCTTAGGAGGGCAGCCCCAGCATTTT.

DNA for the CDR3: TGTGCCAGCAGCCGGGCGGGGGCCTTTATGAACACTGAAGCTTTCTTT. The encoded protein is CASSRAGAFMNTEAFF. This sequence joins TRBV9 and TRBJ1-1; tentative D call: TRBD1 (6 bases). Looked up from germline, CDR1 is SGDLS and CDR2 is YYNGEE. The V end was cut by 4 bases, the J end by 0 bases, with 16 bases between. CDR3 length equals 16 residues. Drawing the rest from reference TRBV9 and TRBJ1-1, the complete variable domain is DSGVTQTPKHLITATGQRVTLRCSPRSGDLSVYWYQQSLDQGLQFLIQYYNGEERAKGNILERFSAQQFPDLHSELNLSSLELGDSALYFCASSRAGAFMNTEAFFGQGTRLTVV.